This TCR beta chain was captured by sequencing in a study of blood T cell repertoires in COVID-19 (dated by TCRdb to about 2020). Background for the entire study: Collaborator samples came from the United States, Italy and Spain and covered acute and convalescent phases of COVID-19. The prospective study material was composed of cDNA or gDNA derived from T cells, B-cell-depleted T cells, or PBMCs. The dataset comprised deeply sampled blood TCRbeta repertoires from subjects exposed to, actively infected with, or recovered from COVID-19. The repertoires were released in a freely available public database intended as a resource for research on the immune response to SARS-CoV-2. Samples were obtained from the ongoing ImmuneRACE study (first 160 participants) and from over 1,000 subjects provided by 6 global collaborators. Sample metadata almost always included a de-identified subject ID, COVID-19 status, age in years and sex. Where available, HLA class I and class II types were taken from metadata supplied by the sample provider and were not determined by assay-based typing. The paper's findings and limits, for the study overall: Clinical and demographic metadata were provided uncurated, with the amount varying by source and participant.

TCRbeta CDR3 regions were amplified from genomic DNA by means of the immunoSEQ Assay, a bias-controlled multiplex PCR. From the authors' description of their analysis: Within the assay, amplification of reference gene primers was used to estimate how many nucleated cells each sample contained. To quantify the absolute abundance of each unique TCRbeta CDR3 rearrangement, sequence reads were collapsed and filtered. For each sample, productive Simpson clonality was calculated as the square root of Simpson's diversity index across productive rearrangements. TCRdb took over this immuneACCESS table, retaining in-frame rearrangements with V and J assigned. Such tables are incomplete; in checked studies, under half of the missing clones stem from an unresolved V gene, and the remainder is unexplained. V and J calls and clone size are copied from that table; D and trimming were computed from the DNA. The sample includes more than 250,000 clones, with 75% to 90% observed a single time. Jointly, the top ten make up about 2.2% of the sample.

On this clone: The specificity of this receptor is unknown. Qualities for individual bases were not recorded, and no much larger clone is one base off.

Another Seattle source contributed samples from volunteer blood donors who had recovered from COVID-19. Collaborating institutions collected whole blood in K2EDTA tubes following their own protocols. For TCRbeta analysis, collaborators shipped samples in one of three forms: frozen whole blood, isolated PBMCs, or DNA extracted from either of those sample types. V and J are truncated by 7 bases and 0 bases respectively, leaving an intervening sequence of 11 bases. Via the germline V gene, CDR1 is SNHLY and CDR2 FYNNEI. The CDR3 numbers 14 residues from cysteine through phenylalanine. The retained sequence is limited to the CDR3, 42 bases, with the frame set at the first base.

The chain is assembled from TRBV2 and TRBJ2-3, with TRBD2 as a weak D call on 5 bases. The TCR originated in a woman under 40 who had recovered from COVID-19. Sequences were obtained from peripheral blood. The CDR3 here reads CASIEGPSTDTQYF. The nucleotide sequence is given as TGTGCCAGCATCGAGGGTCCGAGCACAGATACGCAGTATTTT.